This T cell receptor (beta chain) was documented in a study of identical twins. TCRdb reprocessed the 5' RACE reads via MiXCR and lists one record per CDR3 protein. The repertoire has over 550,000 distinct CDR3 sequences, about 7.6% of them found once; the top ten carry around 1.6%. The CDR3 runs 15 residues. Germline V gene sequence: CDR1 MDHEN, CDR2 SYDVKM. Trimming removed 6 bases at V and 1 base at J, with 13 bases between. As regards this clonotype: Its antigen is undetermined.

Study outcomes and limitations: Insertions were fewer in abundant cord blood beta clonotypes, whereas memory repertoires showed none of this pattern. Within beta out-of-frame sequences, the excess sharing observed between twins was weaker. The same donors were not followed; conclusions instead depended on cross-sectional statistical analysis. Monozygotic twins shared more out-of-frame TCR alpha than recombination models predicted.

A further study also used this sample, focusing on yellow fever vaccine responses in identical twins.

Specimen: PBMCs. This clonotype was obtained from a young woman in good health. The J gene is TRBJ2-4, the V gene TRBV28, with D perhaps assigned TRBD1 or TRBD2 (5 bases each). The CDR3 reads CASSARGAAKNIQYF. CDR3 nucleotide sequence: TGTGCCAGCAGCGCACGAGGGGCCGCCAAAAACATTCAGTACTTC.